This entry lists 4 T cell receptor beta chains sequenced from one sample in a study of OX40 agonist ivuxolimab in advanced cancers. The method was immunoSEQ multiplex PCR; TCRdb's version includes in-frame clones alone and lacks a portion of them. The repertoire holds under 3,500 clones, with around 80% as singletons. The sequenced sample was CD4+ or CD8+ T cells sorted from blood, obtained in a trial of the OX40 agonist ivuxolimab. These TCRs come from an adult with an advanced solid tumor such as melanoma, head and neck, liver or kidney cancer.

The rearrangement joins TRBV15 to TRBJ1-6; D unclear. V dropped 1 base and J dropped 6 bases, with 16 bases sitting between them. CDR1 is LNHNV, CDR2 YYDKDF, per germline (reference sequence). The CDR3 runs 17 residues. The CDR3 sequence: CATSRGHGLPFNSPLHF. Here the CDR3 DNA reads TGTGCCACCAGCAGAGGCCACGGACTACCGTTTAATTCACCCCTCCACTTT.

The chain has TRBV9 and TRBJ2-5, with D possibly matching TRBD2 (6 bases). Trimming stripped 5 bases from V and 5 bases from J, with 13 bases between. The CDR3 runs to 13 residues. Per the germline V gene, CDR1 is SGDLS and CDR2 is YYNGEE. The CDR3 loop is CASSSGEEETQYF. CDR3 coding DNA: TGTGCCAGCAGTAGTGGGGAGGAGGAGACCCAGTACTTC.

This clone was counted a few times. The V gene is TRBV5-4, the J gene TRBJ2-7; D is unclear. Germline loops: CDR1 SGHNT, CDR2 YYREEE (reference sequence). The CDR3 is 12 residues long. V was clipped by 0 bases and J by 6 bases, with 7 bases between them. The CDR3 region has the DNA TGTGCCAGCAGCTTGGTCAGTGGCGAGCAGTACTTC. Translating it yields CASSLVSGEQYF.

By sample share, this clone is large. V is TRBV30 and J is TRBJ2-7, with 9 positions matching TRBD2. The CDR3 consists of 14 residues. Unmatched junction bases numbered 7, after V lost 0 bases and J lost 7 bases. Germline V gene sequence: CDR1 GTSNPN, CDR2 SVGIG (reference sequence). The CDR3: CAWSVQAGGHEQYF. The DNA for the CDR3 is TGTGCCTGGAGTGTACAGGCGGGAGGGCATGAGCAGTACTTC.